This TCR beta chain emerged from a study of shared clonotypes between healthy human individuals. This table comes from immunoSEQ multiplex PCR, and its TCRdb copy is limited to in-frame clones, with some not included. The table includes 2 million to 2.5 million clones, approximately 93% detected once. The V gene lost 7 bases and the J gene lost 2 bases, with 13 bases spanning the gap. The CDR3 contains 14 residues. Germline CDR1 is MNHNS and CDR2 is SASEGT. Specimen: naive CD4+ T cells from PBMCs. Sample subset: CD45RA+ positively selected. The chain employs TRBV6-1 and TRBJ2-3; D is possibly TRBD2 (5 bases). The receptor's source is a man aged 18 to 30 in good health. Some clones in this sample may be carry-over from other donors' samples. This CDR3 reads CASNLRAATDTQYF. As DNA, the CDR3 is TGTGCCAGCAATCTGAGGGCCGCCACAGATACGCAGTATTTT.